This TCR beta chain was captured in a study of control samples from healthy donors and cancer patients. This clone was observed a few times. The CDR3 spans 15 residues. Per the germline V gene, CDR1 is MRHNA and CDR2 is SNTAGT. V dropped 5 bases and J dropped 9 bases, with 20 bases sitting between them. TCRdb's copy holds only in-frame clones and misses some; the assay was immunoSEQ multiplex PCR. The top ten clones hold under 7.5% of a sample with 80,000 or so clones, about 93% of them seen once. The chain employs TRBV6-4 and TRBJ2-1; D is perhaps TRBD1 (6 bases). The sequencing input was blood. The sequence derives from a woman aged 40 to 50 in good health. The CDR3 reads CASSPGTRGVSEQFF. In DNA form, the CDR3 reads TGTGCCAGCAGTCCCGGGACACGAGGGGTGAGTGAGCAGTTCTTC.